This paragraph covers one T cell receptor beta chain sequence. No antigen is known for it. Within one base of it there is no much larger clone, and no base qualities were kept. TCRbeta CDR3 regions were amplified from genomic DNA using the immunoSEQ Assay, a bias-controlled multiplex PCR. As for the original processing: The number of nucleated cells in each sample was estimated by amplification of reference gene primers within the assay. To quantify the absolute abundance of each unique TCRbeta CDR3 rearrangement, sequence reads were collapsed and filtered. For each sample, productive Simpson clonality was calculated as the square root of Simpson's diversity index across productive rearrangements. As stored in TCRdb, this immuneACCESS dataset retains in-frame rearrangements with V and J assigned. A fraction of the clones does not appear; measured against another copy, unresolved V genes explain less than half of the discrepancy, and the remainder lacks a known reason. The D gene and trimming were derived from the DNA, and the V and J assignments and clone size from that table. The sample profile shows some 130,000 clones; approximately 82% of them were found once. Approximately 10% of the sample belongs to the ten largest clones.

The source of the sample is a study of blood T cell repertoires in COVID-19 (dated by TCRdb to 2018 to 2021). About the full investigation: Samples from collaborators originated in the United States, Italy and Spain and spanned both the acute and convalescent phases of COVID-19. Deeply sampled blood TCRbeta repertoires from subjects exposed to, actively infected with, or recovered from COVID-19 were included in the dataset. The material from the prospective study consisted of cDNA or gDNA derived from T cells, B-cell-depleted T cells, or PBMCs. Where available, HLA class I and class II types were taken from metadata supplied by the sample provider and were not determined by assay-based typing. Samples were obtained from the ongoing ImmuneRACE study (first 160 participants) and from about 1,300 subjects provided by 6 global collaborators. A freely available public database, intended as a resource for researchers studying the immune response to SARS-CoV-2, is where the repertoires were released. Sample metadata almost always included a de-identified subject ID, COVID-19 status, age in years and sex. Beyond this particular receptor, the publication reports: How much clinical and demographic metadata was included differed by source and by participant, and the metadata was provided uncurated.

A second Seattle source provided samples from volunteer blood donors who had recovered from COVID-19. The collaborating institutions used their own protocols to collect whole blood in K2EDTA tubes. For TCRbeta analysis, collaborators shipped samples as frozen whole blood, isolated PBMCs, or DNA extracted from either of those sample types. The germline V gene (reference sequence) gives CDR1 as LGHDT and CDR2 as YNNKEL. V was cut back by 0 bases and J by 1 base, leaving a gap of 12 bases between them. The CDR3 runs 16 amino acids, cysteine and phenylalanine included. The retained sequence is limited to the CDR3, 48 bases, with the frame set at the first base.

Material for sequencing was peripheral blood. The clonotype was recovered from a man in his 60s who had recovered from COVID-19. The chain couples TRBV3-1 (or the pseudogene TRBV3-2) to TRBJ1-1, with no confident D gene call. The sequenced DNA is TGTGCCAGCAGCCAAGATTCCCGGGGTGGGAACACTGAAGCTTTCTTT. Its protein reads: CASSQDSRGGNTEAFF.